Following are 28 T cell receptor beta chains from one sample sequenced in a study of response to subunit inactivated influenza vaccine. TCRdb analysed the RT-PCR reads with MiXCR anew, one entry per CDR3 protein. The sample contains over 750,000 distinct CDR3 sequences, over 20% of which appear only once. The sample consisted of PBMCs from blood, taken roughly 5 days after vaccination. The source is a man aged 50-60 years who received an inactivated influenza vaccine.

This chain links TRBV11-2 with TRBJ1-2; D remains ambiguous. CDR3 length: 14 amino acids. Germline-derived CDR1 and CDR2 are SGHAT and FQNNGV. Trimming pared 2 bases from V and 3 bases from J, leaving 10 bases between. The DNA for the CDR3 is TGTGCCAGCAGCTTAAGCGACGGGGACTATGGCTACACCTTC. Encoded protein: CASSLSDGDYGYTF.

This chain joins TRBV3-1 and TRBJ2-1; the D is unclear. From germline, CDR1 is LGHDT and CDR2 YNNKEL (reference sequence). Between the trimmed V and J ends, which lost 1 base and 8 bases, there was a span of 15 bases. The length of the CDR3 is 15 residues. The chain's CDR3 is CASSQVSLFPDEQFF. The CDR3 nucleotides read TGTGCCAGCAGCCAAGTTAGCCTTTTTCCGGATGAGCAGTTCTTC.

This clonotype has just a few counts. The rearrangement uses TRBV12-3 or TRBV12-4 and TRBJ2-1; TRBD1 agrees at 7 bases. The length of the CDR3 is 16 residues. J was trimmed by 4 bases and V by 1 base; bases with no gene match: 7. This CDR3 is CASSLEWPTGYNEQFF. The CDR3 bases are TGTGCCAGCAGTTTAGAGTGGCCGACAGGGTACAATGAGCAGTTCTTC.

The count of this clonotype is one. The genes are TRBV30 and TRBJ2-7, with D unclear. In germline, CDR1 is GTSNPN, CDR2 SVGIG (reference sequence). CDR3 length: 12 amino acids. V was clipped by 0 bases and J by 2 bases, with 5 bases between them. The CDR3 DNA reads as TGTGCCTGGAGTGTAGCTCCCTACGAGCAGTACTTC. It yields the protein CAWSVAPYEQYF.

This clonotype has more than one count but fewer than ten. V and J are TRBV15 and TRBJ2-6; 7 nucleotides line up with TRBD1. Trimming took 2 bases from V and 0 from J; bases not matched to a gene: 10. Germline loops: CDR1 LNHNV, CDR2 YYDKDF (reference sequence). This CDR3 spans 19 amino acids. CDR3 DNA: TGTGCCACCAGCAGACAGACTTGGACAGGACCCTCTGGGGCCAACGTCCTGACTTTC. It encodes CATSRQTWTGPSGANVLTF.

This clonotype has just a few counts. V is TRBV6-2 or TRBV6-3 and J is TRBJ2-3, with D maybe TRBD1 (5 bases). Trimming shortened V by 8 bases and J by 2 bases, and 14 bases separated the two germline ends. The germline V gene has CDR1 MNHEY and CDR2 SVGEGT. This CDR3 comprises 14 residues. DNA for the CDR3: TGTGCCAGCCACCTTAACAGGCTCACAGATACGCAGTATTTT. It codes for CASHLNRLTDTQYF.

The chain has TRBV10-3 and TRBJ2-3; D may correspond to TRBD1 or TRBD2 (5 bases each). The V gene lost 3 bases and the J gene lost 9 bases, with 16 bases spanning the gap. Germline CDR1 ENHRY, CDR2 SYGVKD. CDR3 length equals 14 residues. This CDR3 is CAISDSGSGTTQYF. Here the CDR3 DNA reads TGTGCCATCAGTGACTCCGGATCGGGGACGACGCAGTATTTT.

The rearrangement uses TRBV14 and TRBJ2-3; D is possibly TRBD2 (6 bases). There are 18 residues in the CDR3. V lost 0 bases to trimming and J lost 2 bases, with 18 bases between them. In germline, CDR1 is SGHDN, CDR2 FVKESK. This CDR3 is CASSQDGRIAGFTDTQYF. For the CDR3, the DNA is TGTGCCAGCAGCCAAGATGGGAGGATAGCTGGTTTCACAGATACGCAGTATTTT.

This clonotype has a count of ten or more. This chain uses TRBV12-3 or TRBV12-4 with TRBJ1-2; 11 bases map to TRBD1. Trimming cost V 5 bases and J 4 bases; bases outside gene matches: 6. This CDR3 is 15 amino acids long. CDR3 region: CASSPGTGGSYGYTF. DNA for the CDR3: TGTGCCAGCAGTCCCGGGACAGGGGGTTCCTATGGCTACACCTTC.

This chain uses TRBV20-1 with TRBJ2-3; D gene unclear. The V gene's germline CDR1 is DFQATT and CDR2 SNEGSKA (reference sequence). This CDR3 contains 13 residues. The V end lost 0 bases, the J end lost 4 bases, and 8 bases lay between the germline ends. CDR3 sequence: CSARDHLSDTQYF. The CDR3 region has the DNA TGCAGTGCTAGAGATCACTTATCAGATACGCAGTATTTT.

This clonotype was detected a few times. The V gene is TRBV6-5, the J gene TRBJ1-2; TRBD1 matches 8 bases. The trim removed 4 bases at V and 2 bases at J, leaving 6 bases unmatched. CDR3 length: 15 amino acids. The germline V gene has CDR1 MNHEY and CDR2 SVGAGI. The CDR3 coding sequence is TGTGCCAGCAGTTCCGCGGACAGGGCAAACTATGGCTACACCTTC. It encodes CASSSADRANYGYTF.

The chain recombines TRBV28 with TRBJ2-1; D remains ambiguous. The CDR3 covers 12 residues. From germline, CDR1 is MDHEN and CDR2 SYDVKM. The V end lost 2 bases, the J end lost 6 bases, and 5 bases lay between the germline ends. CDR3 sequence reads: CASSLRINEQFF. In DNA form, the CDR3 reads TGTGCCAGCAGTTTACGGATCAATGAGCAGTTCTTC.

The table lists this clonotype with a few counts. The rearrangement uses TRBV20-1 and TRBJ2-7, with 11 bases lining up with TRBD2. Germline loops: CDR1 DFQATT, CDR2 SNEGSKA (reference sequence). V lost 6 bases, J lost 5 bases, and 9 bases stayed unmatched. CDR3 length: 14 amino acids. The CDR3 spells CSALKTSGTHEQYF. The CDR3 DNA is TGCAGTGCCCTCAAGACTAGCGGGACCCACGAGCAGTACTTC.

Many counts were recorded for this clonotype. CDR3 region: CASSADLGLSEQYF. CDR3 DNA sequence: TGTGCCAGCAGCGCCGACCTGGGATTGAGCGAGCAGTACTTC. The chain joins TRBV9 to TRBJ2-7, with unresolved D. CDR3 length: 14 residues. V was cut by 3 bases and J by 6 bases, with 16 bases left in between. Germline V gene sequence: CDR1 SGDLS, CDR2 YYNGEE. The whole variable domain, filled in from reference TRBV9 and TRBJ2-7, reads DSGVTQTPKHLITATGQRVTLRCSPRSGDLSVYWYQQSLDQGLQFLIQYYNGEERAKGNILERFSAQQFPDLHSELNLSSLELGDSALYFCASSADLGLSEQYFGPGTRLTVT.

This clonotype has just a few counts. The chain carries TRBV7-6 and TRBJ2-2; D uncertain. Germline CDR1 SGHVS, CDR2 FNYEAQ. V dropped 1 base and J dropped 3 bases, with 6 bases sitting between them. The CDR3 runs 14 residues. The CDR3 loop reads CASSLDPDTGELFF. DNA for the CDR3: TGTGCCAGCAGCTTAGATCCGGACACCGGGGAGCTGTTTTTT.

J is TRBJ2-7 and V is TRBV5-1; 13 bases match TRBD2. Germline V gene lookup returns CDR1 SGHRS and CDR2 YFSETQ. CDR3 length equals 14 residues. V trimming: 5 bases; J trimming: 2 bases; junction bases outside the gene matches: 1. CDR3 DNA sequence: TGCGCCAGCAGGGGACTAGCGGGACCCTACGAGCAGTACTTC. It specifies CASRGLAGPYEQYF.

Only a few counts were recorded for this clonotype. V gene TRBV20-1 combines with J gene TRBJ2-3; 12 bases map to TRBD2. Germline CDR1 DFQATT, CDR2 SNEGSKA (reference sequence). Trimming cost V 3 bases and J 7 bases; bases outside gene matches: 5. This CDR3 has 14 residues. The CDR3 reads CSASHLAGGYTQYF. The CDR3 DNA follows: TGCAGTGCTAGTCACCTAGCGGGGGGGTATACGCAGTATTTT.

The V and J genes are TRBV20-1 and TRBJ2-4, with D possibly matching TRBD2 (7 bases). This CDR3 region has 15 residues. V gave up 6 bases and J gave up 0 bases, with 15 bases separating them. CDR1 and CDR2 (germline): DFQATT, SNEGSKA (reference sequence). The CDR3 sequence is CSAAPGGLAKNIQYF. The DNA of the CDR3 is TGCAGTGCAGCACCCGGGGGGCTAGCCAAAAACATTCAGTACTTC.

This clonotype was detected only a few times. CDR3 in amino acids: CASSTERATSTDTQYF. CDR3 in DNA: TGTGCCAGCAGTACAGAGAGGGCTACGAGCACAGATACGCAGTATTTT. The chain carries TRBV6-7 and TRBJ2-3, with a weak D call TRBD2 (5 bases). TRBV6-7 counts as an open reading frame of uncertain function. The germline V and J ends were trimmed by 5 bases and 0 bases, with 15 bases remaining between them. The CDR3 extends over 16 amino acids.

CDR3 loop: CASSLGPFPGEQFF. The CDR3 region has the DNA TGTGCCAGCAGTCTTGGGCCCTTTCCGGGTGAGCAGTTCTTC. The V call is TRBV28, the J call TRBJ2-1; D unclear. The germline CDR1 and CDR2 sequences are MDHEN and SYDVKM. Trimming shortened V by 5 bases and J by 9 bases, and 17 bases separated the two germline ends. The CDR3 is 14 residues long.

The gene calls are TRBV13 and TRBJ2-1; unclear D gene. CDR1 PRHDT and CDR2 FYEKMQ come from the germline V gene (reference sequence). The CDR3 has 14 amino acids. V was pared by 3 bases and J by 0 bases, with 6 bases between. In DNA, the CDR3 is TGTGCCAGCAGCTTCTACAGCTCCTACAATGAGCAGTTCTTC. Translated: CASSFYSSYNEQFF. The variable domain in full, with the rest retrieved from reference TRBV13 and TRBJ2-1, is AAGVIQSPRHLIKEKRETATLKCYPIPRHDTVYWYQQGPGQDPQFLISFYEKMQSDKGSIPDRFSAQQFSDYHSELNMSSLELGDSALYFCASSFYSSYNEQFFGPGTRLTVL.

The J gene is TRBJ2-3, the V gene TRBV24-1, with D unclear. The CDR3 is 12 amino acids. CDR1 is KGHDR, CDR2 SFDVKD, per germline. Trimming cost V 9 bases and J 2 bases, with 8 bases left between them. CDR3 region: CATSGYTDTQYF. In nucleotides, the CDR3 is TGTGCCACCTCAGGATACACAGATACGCAGTATTTT.

V gene TRBV20-1 combines with J gene TRBJ2-7; D call uncertain. The CDR3 spans 14 residues. Germline V gene data show CDR1 as DFQATT and CDR2 as SNEGSKA (reference sequence). The V and J ends lost 0 bases and 0 bases respectively, with 9 bases between them. CDR3 nucleotides: TGCAGTGCTAGAGATACTGGGATCTCCTACGAGCAGTACTTC. It is translated as CSARDTGISYEQYF.

This clonotype has only a few counts. V usage is TRBV7-2 and J usage is TRBJ2-3; 8 bases match TRBD2. The ends lost 1 base at V and 5 bases at J; junction bases unmatched: 2. Germline values: CDR1 SGHTA, CDR2 FQGNSA. The CDR3 loop spans 14 amino acids. The CDR3 region has the DNA TGTGCCAGCAGCTTAGATGCGGGAGGAGATACGCAGTATTTT. Translating it yields CASSLDAGGDTQYF. The complete variable domain, with remaining parts taken from reference TRBV7-2 and TRBJ2-3, reads GAGVSQSPSNKVTEKGKDVELRCDPISGHTALYWYRQSLGQGLEFLIYFQGNSAPDKSGLPSDRFSAERTGGSVSTLTIQRTQQEDSAVYLCASSLDAGGDTQYFGPGTRLTVL.

The chain recombines TRBV20-1 with TRBJ2-5, with D possibly matching TRBD2 (6 bases). The CDR3 has 12 residues. The V gene's germline CDR1 is DFQATT and CDR2 SNEGSKA (reference sequence). Trimming shortened V by 4 bases and J by 1 base, and 7 bases separated the two germline ends. CDR3 DNA: TGCAGTGCTACTAGCGCCCAAGAGACCCAGTACTTC. Amino acids: CSATSAQETQYF.

The table lists this clonotype with a few counts. The DNA of the CDR3 is TGCGCCAGCAGCTTGACCTATCGAGGGACCTACTACGAGCAGTACTTC. Its translation: CASSLTYRGTYYEQYF. This rearrangement joins TRBV5-1 to TRBJ2-7; D assignment may be TRBD1 or TRBD2 (5 bases each). This CDR3 region has 16 residues. Trimming removed 1 base from V and 3 bases from J, with 17 bases in between. Germline CDR1 reads SGHRS; CDR2 reads YFSETQ.

V gene TRBV5-5 combines with J gene TRBJ2-2, with D maybe TRBD1 (6 bases). The CDR3 length is 16 residues. Trimming took 4 bases from V and 6 from J, leaving 19 bases between them. Germline V gene lookup returns CDR1 SGHKS and CDR2 YYEKEE (reference sequence). CDR3 DNA sequence: TGTGCCAGCAGCCCCCCTTTCCACAGGGCCCCCGGGGAGCTGTTTTTT. This codes for CASSPPFHRAPGELFF.

V is TRBV4-3 and J is TRBJ2-1, with TRBD2 matching 9 bases. The CDR3 sequence is 15 residues long. With 0 bases clipped from V and 5 bases from J, the junction kept 2 bases outside the gene matches. Per germline, CDR1 LGHNA and CDR2 YSLEER. The chain's CDR3 is CASSQEASGDNEQFF. In DNA form, the CDR3 reads TGCGCCAGCAGCCAAGAGGCTAGCGGGGACAATGAGCAGTTCTTC.